Below are 30 T cell receptor beta chains sequenced from a single sample in a study of T-cell reconstitution after alpha-beta-depleted transplantation in children. TCRbeta library construction was performed incorporating unique molecular identifiers. Each CDR3 protein is one row after TCRdb ran MiXCR on the PCR reads. This table has 300,000 or so distinct CDR3 sequences, roughly 25% appearing once. The sample was PBMCs, mostly from graft donor cells, taken 180 days after TCRalphabeta/CD19-depleted stem cell transplant. These receptors came from a male patient younger than 18 who had a stem cell transplant for acute lymphoblastic leukemia, so the T cells may come from the graft donor.

A few counts support this clonotype. The chain has TRBV5-6 and TRBJ2-3; TRBD2 matches at 9 bases. V was clipped by 4 bases and J by 1 base; unmatched bases: 7. Per germline, CDR1 SGHDT and CDR2 YYEEEE. The CDR3 has 16 amino acids. DNA for the CDR3: TGTGCCAGCAGCCCACGGACTAGCGAGGGCACAGATACGCAGTATTTT. Protein: CASSPRTSEGTDTQYF.

The chain has TRBV7-9 and TRBJ2-1; D not resolved. Germline V lookup: CDR1 SEHNR, CDR2 FQNEAQ (reference sequence). V was pared by 5 bases and J by 11 bases, with 10 bases between. This CDR3 is built from 11 residues. The CDR3 coding sequence is TGTGCCAGCAGCCGCCTCGGAAAGCAGTTCTTC. It codes for CASSRLGKQFF.

This chain uses TRBV3-1 with TRBJ2-1; 9 bases map to TRBD2. V was clipped by 4 bases and J by 6 bases; unmatched bases: 16. Germline CDR1 reads LGHDT; CDR2 reads YNNKEL (reference sequence). The CDR3 totals 18 residues. The CDR3 DNA follows: TGTGCCAGCAGCCCCACTGGACTAGCGAGAGGGCCTAGCAATGAGCAGTTCTTC. Protein: CASSPTGLARGPSNEQFF.

This clonotype occurred a few times. The chain is built from TRBV2 and TRBJ2-2, with a possible D match to TRBD1 (6 bases). The germline CDR1 and CDR2 sequences are SNHLY and FYNNEI. The CDR3 is made up of 14 amino acids. V shed 5 bases and J shed 7 bases, with 14 bases lying between them. CDR3 protein: CASSPQGWNGELFF. The CDR3 DNA sequence: TGTGCCAGCAGTCCGCAGGGGTGGAACGGGGAGCTGTTTTTT. The whole variable domain, remainder taken from reference TRBV2 and TRBJ2-2, is EPEVTQTPSHQVTQMGQEVILRCVPISNHLYFYWYRQILGQKVEFLVSFYNNEISEKSEIFDDQFSVERPDGSNFTLKIRSTKLEDSAMYFCASSPQGWNGELFFGEGSRLTVL.

This chain uses TRBV20-1 with TRBJ1-1; 7 bases are shared with TRBD1. V lost 4 bases to trimming and J lost 2 bases; unmatched junction nucleotides: 10. The length of the CDR3 is 15 residues. Germline V gives CDR1 DFQATT, CDR2 SNEGSKA (reference sequence). The CDR3 is CSATDRVVGNTEAFF. The CDR3 DNA reads TGCAGTGCTACCGACAGGGTAGTGGGAAACACTGAAGCTTTCTTT.

There are a few counts of this clonotype. The chain carries TRBV12-3 or TRBV12-4 and TRBJ1-1, with a possible D match to TRBD1 (6 bases). V dropped 3 bases and J dropped 3 bases, with 14 bases sitting between them. The CDR3 runs 15 residues. The CDR3 region is CASSFDGGRYTEAFF. CDR3 bases: TGTGCCAGCAGTTTTGATGGGGGCAGGTACACTGAAGCTTTCTTT.

The J gene is TRBJ2-5, the V gene TRBV5-6; 10 bases align to TRBD2. Germline V lookup: CDR1 SGHDT, CDR2 YYEEEE. V lost 0 bases, J lost 4 bases, and 12 bases stayed unmatched. This CDR3 has 18 residues. CDR3 protein: CASSLVGLAGAKGETQYF. As DNA, the CDR3 is TGTGCCAGCAGCTTGGTAGGGCTAGCGGGAGCAAAGGGAGAGACCCAGTACTTC.

This clonotype has only a few counts. The gene calls are TRBV14 and TRBJ2-2, with D unclear. Trimming removed 0 bases at V and 4 bases at J, with 6 bases between. The CDR3 consists of 14 residues. CDR1 and CDR2 (germline): SGHDN, FVKESK. CDR3 region: CASSQDRFTGELFF. The CDR3 nucleotides are TGTGCCAGCAGCCAAGATAGGTTCACCGGGGAGCTGTTTTTT.

The chain couples TRBV10-3 to TRBJ1-3; D gene ambiguous. The V end was cut by 10 bases, the J end by 4 bases, with 29 bases between. The CDR3 runs 18 residues. Germline V CDR1 and CDR2: ENHRY, SYGVKD. This chain's CDR3 is CATNARYNPGTLGNTIYF. The DNA of the CDR3 is TGTGCCACGAACGCGCGCTATAACCCCGGTACACTAGGAAACACCATATATTTT.

This sequence joins TRBV5-1 and TRBJ2-5; D not resolved. Deletions cut 2 bases from V and 3 bases from J, with 11 bases between. This CDR3 comprises 14 residues. CDR1 SGHRS and CDR2 YFSETQ come from the germline V gene. The CDR3 loop is CASSFLQAKETQYF. CDR3 in DNA: TGCGCCAGCAGCTTCCTTCAGGCTAAAGAGACCCAGTACTTC.

Only a few counts were recorded for this clonotype. This chain connects TRBV29-1 to TRBJ1-1; no clear D. The germline V gene encodes CDR1 SQVTM and CDR2 ANQGSEA. V gave up 2 bases and J gave up 10 bases, with 14 bases separating them. This CDR3 region has 12 residues. CDR3 sequence reads: CSVEIGPGRAFF. CDR3 nucleotide sequence: TGCAGCGTTGAAATCGGCCCCGGCCGAGCTTTCTTT.

In this sample, this clonotype turned up a few times. The V gene is TRBV6-5, the J gene TRBJ2-1; a weak D match, TRBD2 (6 bases). The germline V gene has CDR1 MNHEY and CDR2 SVGAGI. The CDR3 is 16 residues long. The germline V and J ends were trimmed by 4 bases and 7 bases, with 20 bases remaining between them. The CDR3 sequence is CASSWGLTPLSNEQFF. In DNA, the CDR3 is TGTGCCAGCAGTTGGGGACTGACCCCCCTGAGTAATGAGCAGTTCTTC.

This clonotype came up a few times. The J gene is TRBJ2-5, the V gene TRBV14; a possible D gene is TRBD1 (6 bases). Trimming pared 1 base from V and 2 bases from J, leaving 11 bases between. CDR1 is SGHDN, CDR2 FVKESK, per germline. This CDR3 comprises 15 residues. The CDR3: CASSQGPGQQETQYF. CDR3 sequence (DNA): TGTGCCAGCAGCCAAGGGCCGGGACAACAAGAGACCCAGTACTTC.

The chain couples TRBV12-3 or TRBV12-4 to TRBJ2-7, with 7 bases identical to TRBD1. V was clipped by 5 bases and J by 0 bases; unmatched bases: 7. The CDR3 spans 15 residues. The CDR3 reads CASSMGTVISYEQYF. For the CDR3, the DNA is TGTGCCAGCAGTATGGGGACAGTAATCTCCTACGAGCAGTACTTC.

This clonotype has only a few counts. The chain combines TRBV5-1 with TRBJ2-7, with 8 bases that match TRBD2. The CDR3 contains 14 residues. Germline assignment: CDR1 SGHRS and CDR2 YFSETQ. V shed 2 bases and J 3 bases; nucleotides not matched to a gene: 4. CDR3 protein: CASSLRGTSYEQYF. CDR3 in DNA: TGCGCCAGCAGCTTAAGGGGGACTAGCTACGAGCAGTACTTC.

This clonotype showed up just a few times. V usage is TRBV12-3 or TRBV12-4 and J usage is TRBJ2-1; 12 bases line up with TRBD2. The CDR3 loop spans 15 amino acids. The junction had 7 bases not matched to a gene; V was cut back by 7 bases and J by 6 bases. CDR3 in DNA: TGTGCCAGCACCCTCCGGGGACTAGCGGGCAATGAGCAGTTCTTC. Encoded protein: CASTLRGLAGNEQFF.

This clonotype was seen a handful of times. The chain employs TRBV5-1 and TRBJ2-1; 16 positions match TRBD2. The germline V gene encodes CDR1 SGHRS and CDR2 YFSETQ. CDR3 size: 18 residues. The V segment lost 1 base and the J segment 7 bases; nucleotides outside the gene matches: 8. CDR3 coding DNA: TGCGCCAGCAGCTTGCCGGGACTAGCGGGAGGGCCCTTAAATGAGCAGTTCTTC. It codes for CASSLPGLAGGPLNEQFF.

The J gene is TRBJ2-5, the V gene TRBV4-1; D is perhaps TRBD1 or TRBD2 (5 bases each). Per germline, CDR1 MGHRA and CDR2 YSYEKL. The CDR3 has 17 residues. V was cut by 4 bases and J by 1 base, with 19 bases left in between. CDR3 DNA sequence: TGCGCCAGCAGCCGATTTACAGGCCCCGGGGCCCAAGAGACCCAGTACTTC. This gives the protein CASSRFTGPGAQETQYF.

There are a few counts of this clonotype. The chain recombines TRBV9 with TRBJ1-1, with 11 bases identical to TRBD1. This CDR3 contains 16 residues. CDR1 is SGDLS, CDR2 YYNGEE, per germline. The junction had 13 bases not matched to a gene; V was cut back by 9 bases and J by 3 bases. Here the CDR3 reads CATPEGTGGKDTEAFF. The CDR3 DNA is TGTGCCACCCCCGAAGGGACAGGGGGTAAGGACACTGAAGCTTTCTTT.

In this sample, this clonotype turned up a few times. For the CDR3, the DNA is TGTGCCAGCAGCCCGGTAGCGGGAAACACCGGGGAGCTGTTTTTT. Translation gives CASSPVAGNTGELFF. The chain joins TRBV5-5 to TRBJ2-2, with TRBD2 matching 8 bases. The CDR3 runs to 15 residues. The V and J ends lost 4 bases and 2 bases, in that order; junction bases with no gene match: 4. CDR1 is SGHKS and CDR2 is YYEKEE in the germline V gene (reference sequence).

This clonotype was seen a few times. The V and J genes are TRBV7-6 and TRBJ2-7, with no clear D. The CDR3 runs 11 residues. Between the trimmed V and J ends, which lost 4 bases and 6 bases, there was a span of 7 bases. Germline CDR1 is SGHVS and CDR2 is FNYEAQ. This chain's CDR3 is CASSSTAEQYF. The CDR3 DNA is TGTGCCAGCAGCTCAACAGCCGAGCAGTACTTC.

V gene TRBV20-1 combines with J gene TRBJ2-7, with D hard to call. Trimming pared 0 bases from V and 9 bases from J, leaving 15 bases between. The CDR3 is 13 amino acids. Looked up from germline, CDR1 is DFQATT and CDR2 is SNEGSKA (reference sequence). The CDR3 loop reads CSARDYSDPGQYF. CDR3 sequence (DNA): TGCAGTGCTAGAGATTATTCGGACCCGGGGCAGTACTTC.

The chain recombines TRBV7-2 with TRBJ1-2, with 9 bases aligning to TRBD1. Germline trimming cut 4 bases from V and 6 bases from J; bases unmatched to any gene: 6. Per the germline V gene, CDR1 is SGHTA and CDR2 is FQGNSA. The CDR3 runs to 14 residues. DNA of the CDR3: TGTGCCAGCAGCTACAGGGGGCAGGGCAATGGCTACACCTTC. Protein product: CASSYRGQGNGYTF.

CDR3 in amino acids: CASSESHWGTDTGELFF. CDR3 DNA: TGCGCCAGCAGTGAGTCGCATTGGGGGACGGACACCGGGGAGCTGTTTTTT. The chain has TRBV10-1 and TRBJ2-2; D may be TRBD1 or TRBD2 (5 bases each). CDR3 length: 17 amino acids. V shed 0 bases and J shed 3 bases, with 14 bases lying between them. Germline CDR1 and CDR2: WNHNN and SYGVQD (reference sequence).

The chain employs TRBV4-1 and TRBJ2-2; D is unclear. The CDR3 loop spans 12 amino acids. Germline assignment: CDR1 MGHRA and CDR2 YSYEKL. V lost 3 bases, J lost 8 bases, and 7 bases lay in between. The CDR3 loop is CASSQRSGELFF. The DNA of the CDR3 is TGCGCCAGCAGCCAGAGGTCTGGGGAGCTGTTTTTT.

This clonotype was observed a few times. The CDR3, as DNA: TGCAGTGCTAGAGAAGAGGGAAGGGGTTTCTACGAGCAGTACTTC. Its protein product is CSAREEGRGFYEQYF. The chain has TRBV20-1 and TRBJ2-7, with D perhaps TRBD1 or TRBD2 (5 bases each). V gave up 0 bases and J gave up 3 bases, with 15 bases separating them. The CDR3 length is 15 residues. Germline CDR1 DFQATT, CDR2 SNEGSKA (reference sequence).

V gene TRBV4-1 combines with J gene TRBJ1-1, with unresolved D. This CDR3 comprises 15 residues. CDR1 is MGHRA and CDR2 is YSYEKL in the germline V gene. V was trimmed by 2 bases and J by 0 bases, leaving 10 bases between them. The CDR3 DNA sequence: TGCGCCAGCAGCCAACGAGGAGACATGAACACTGAAGCTTTCTTT. Translating it yields CASSQRGDMNTEAFF.

This clonotype appeared many times. J is TRBJ1-1 and V is TRBV5-5; D is ambiguous. Germline V lookup: CDR1 SGHKS, CDR2 YYEKEE (reference sequence). The CDR3 extends over 14 amino acids. Trimming stripped 4 bases from V and 2 bases from J, with 12 bases between. CDR3 amino acids: CASSLDRRNTEAFF. CDR3 nucleotides: TGTGCCAGCAGCCTCGACCGGCGTAACACTGAAGCTTTCTTT.

V usage is TRBV20-1 and J usage is TRBJ2-6; 11 bases are shared with TRBD2. The germline CDR1 and CDR2 sequences are DFQATT and SNEGSKA (reference sequence). There are 15 residues in the CDR3. V shed 6 bases and J 8 bases; nucleotides not matched to a gene: 9. The chain's CDR3 is CSARGLAGLSNVLTF. The CDR3 DNA reads TGCAGTGCCCGTGGACTAGCGGGCCTATCCAACGTCCTGACTTTC.

This clonotype was observed a single time. The chain couples TRBV15 to TRBJ2-1; 9 nucleotides match TRBD1. The CDR3 has 16 amino acids. CDR1 LNHNV and CDR2 YYDKDF come from the germline V gene (reference sequence). V shed 5 bases and J 7 bases; nucleotides not matched to a gene: 12. CDR3 coding DNA: TGTGCCACCAGCCGGGGTCCCGGGACAGGGAGTAATGAGCAGTTCTTC. It codes for CATSRGPGTGSNEQFF.